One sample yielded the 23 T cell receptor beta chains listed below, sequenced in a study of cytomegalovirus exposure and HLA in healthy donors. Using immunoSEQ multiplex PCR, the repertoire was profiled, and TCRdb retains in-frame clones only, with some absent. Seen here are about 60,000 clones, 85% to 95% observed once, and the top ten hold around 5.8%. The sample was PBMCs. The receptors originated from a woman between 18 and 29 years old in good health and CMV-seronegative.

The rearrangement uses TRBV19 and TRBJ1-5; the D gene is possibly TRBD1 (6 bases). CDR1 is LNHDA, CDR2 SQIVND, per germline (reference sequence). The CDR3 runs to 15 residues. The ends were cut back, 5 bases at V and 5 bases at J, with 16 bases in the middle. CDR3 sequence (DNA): TGTGCCAGTAGTCACCGGACAGCAGTGTATCAGCCCCAGCATTTT. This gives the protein CASSHRTAVYQPQHF.

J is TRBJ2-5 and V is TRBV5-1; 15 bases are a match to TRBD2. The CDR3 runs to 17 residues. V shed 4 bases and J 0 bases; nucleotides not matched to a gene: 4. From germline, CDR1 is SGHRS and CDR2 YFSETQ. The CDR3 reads CASSEGLAGGYQETQYF. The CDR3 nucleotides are TGCGCCAGCAGCGAAGGACTAGCGGGGGGGTACCAAGAGACCCAGTACTTC.

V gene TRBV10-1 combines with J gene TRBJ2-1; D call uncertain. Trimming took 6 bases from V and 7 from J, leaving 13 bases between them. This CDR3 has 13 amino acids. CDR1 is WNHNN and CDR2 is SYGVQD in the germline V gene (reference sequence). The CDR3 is CASRGGARNEQFF. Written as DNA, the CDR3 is TGCGCCAGCAGAGGCGGAGCGAGAAATGAGCAGTTCTTC.

CDR3 sequence: CASSQTGYYGYTF. In nucleotides, the CDR3 is TGTGCCAGCAGTCAAACAGGGTACTATGGCTACACCTTC. The rearrangement uses TRBV27 and TRBJ1-2; TRBD1 is a possible D gene (6 bases). The CDR3 runs 13 residues. Germline values: CDR1 MNHEY, CDR2 SMNVEV (reference sequence). V was cut by 5 bases and J by 3 bases, with 10 bases left in between.

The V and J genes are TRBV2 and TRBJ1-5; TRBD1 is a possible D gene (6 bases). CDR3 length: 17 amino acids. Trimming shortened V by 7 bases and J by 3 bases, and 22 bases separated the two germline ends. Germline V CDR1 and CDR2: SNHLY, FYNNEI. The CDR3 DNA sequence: TGTGCCAGCACCACAATCCCAAGGACAGTAAACAATCAGCCCCAGCATTTT. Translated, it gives CASTTIPRTVNNQPQHF.

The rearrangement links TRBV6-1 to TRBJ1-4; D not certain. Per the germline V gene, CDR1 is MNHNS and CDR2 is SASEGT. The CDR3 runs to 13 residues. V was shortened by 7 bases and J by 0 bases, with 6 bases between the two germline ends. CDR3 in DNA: TGTGCCAGCATGTATGCAACTAATGAAAAACTGTTTTTT. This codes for CASMYATNEKLFF.

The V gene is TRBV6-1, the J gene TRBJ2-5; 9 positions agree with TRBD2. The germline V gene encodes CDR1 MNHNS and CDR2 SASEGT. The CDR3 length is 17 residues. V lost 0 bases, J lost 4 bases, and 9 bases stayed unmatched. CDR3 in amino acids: CASSEAAGGGIRETQYF. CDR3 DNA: TGTGCCAGCAGTGAAGCGGCGGGGGGGGGTATTAGAGAGACCCAGTACTTC.

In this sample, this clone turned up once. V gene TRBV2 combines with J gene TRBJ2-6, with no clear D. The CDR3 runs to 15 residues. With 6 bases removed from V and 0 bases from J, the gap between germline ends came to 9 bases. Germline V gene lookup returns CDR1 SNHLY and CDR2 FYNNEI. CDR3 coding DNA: TGTGCCAGCAGGCAGGATACCTCTGGGGCCAACGTCCTGACTTTC. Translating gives CASRQDTSGANVLTF.

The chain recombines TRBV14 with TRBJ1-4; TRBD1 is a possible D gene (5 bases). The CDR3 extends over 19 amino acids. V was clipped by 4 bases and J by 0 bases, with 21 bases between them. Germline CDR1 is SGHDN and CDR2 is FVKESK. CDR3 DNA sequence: TGTGCCAGCAGCCCCCACGGCTTGACAGACTCTGCAACTAATGAAAAACTGTTTTTT. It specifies CASSPHGLTDSATNEKLFF.

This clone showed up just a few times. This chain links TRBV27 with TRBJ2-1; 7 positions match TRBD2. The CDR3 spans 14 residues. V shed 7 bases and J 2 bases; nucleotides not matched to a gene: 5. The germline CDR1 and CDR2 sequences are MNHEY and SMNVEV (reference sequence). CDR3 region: CASNSGTTYNEQFF. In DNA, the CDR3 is TGTGCCAGCAATTCCGGGACTACCTACAATGAGCAGTTCTTC.

The CDR3 loop reads CASSWGDDSNQPQHF. The CDR3 DNA reads TGCGCCAGCAGCTGGGGGGATGATAGCAATCAGCCCCAGCATTTT. The chain couples TRBV5-1 to TRBJ1-5; D possibly corresponds to TRBD1 (5 bases). The CDR3 extends over 15 amino acids. Looked up from germline, CDR1 is SGHRS and CDR2 is YFSETQ. Trimming shortened V by 3 bases and J by 0 bases, and 10 bases separated the two germline ends.

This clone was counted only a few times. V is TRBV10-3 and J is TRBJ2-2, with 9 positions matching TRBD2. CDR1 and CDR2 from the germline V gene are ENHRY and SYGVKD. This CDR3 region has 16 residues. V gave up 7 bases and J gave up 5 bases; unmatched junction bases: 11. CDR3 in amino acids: CAITGTSQGGTGELFF. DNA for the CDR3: TGTGCCATCACCGGGACTAGCCAAGGGGGGACCGGGGAGCTGTTTTTT.

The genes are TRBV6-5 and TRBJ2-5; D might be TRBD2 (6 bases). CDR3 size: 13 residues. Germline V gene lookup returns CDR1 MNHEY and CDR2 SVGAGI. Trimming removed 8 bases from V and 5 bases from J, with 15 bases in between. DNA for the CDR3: TGTGCCAGCTGGGGAGGAGCCCAGGAGACCCAGTACTTC. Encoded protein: CASWGGAQETQYF.

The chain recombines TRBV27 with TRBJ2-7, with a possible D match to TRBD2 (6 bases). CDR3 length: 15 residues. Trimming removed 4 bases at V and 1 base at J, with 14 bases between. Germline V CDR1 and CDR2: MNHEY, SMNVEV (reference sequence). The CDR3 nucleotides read TGTGCCAGCAGTTGGGCTAGCGACCTATCCTACGAGCAGTACTTC. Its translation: CASSWASDLSYEQYF.

CDR3 coding DNA: TGTGCCAGCAGCTTAAACAGCGGGGATATCGGCGGGGAGCTGTTTTTT. Translation: CASSLNSGDIGGELFF. The chain couples TRBV7-3 to TRBJ2-2; TRBD2 agrees at 7 bases. CDR3 length equals 16 residues. CDR1 and CDR2 from the germline V gene are SGHTA and FQGTGA. The V and J ends lost 1 base and 7 bases, in that order; junction bases with no gene match: 9.

CDR3 bases: TGTGCCAGCAGCTTAGGACTGAGCACCTCCTACAATGAGCAGTTCTTC. Translated: CASSLGLSTSYNEQFF. V usage is TRBV7-7 and J usage is TRBJ2-1; no clear D gene. This CDR3 region has 16 residues. Germline V gene lookup returns CDR1 SSHAT and CDR2 FNYEAQ (reference sequence). The V and J ends lost 1 base and 0 bases respectively, with 10 bases between them.

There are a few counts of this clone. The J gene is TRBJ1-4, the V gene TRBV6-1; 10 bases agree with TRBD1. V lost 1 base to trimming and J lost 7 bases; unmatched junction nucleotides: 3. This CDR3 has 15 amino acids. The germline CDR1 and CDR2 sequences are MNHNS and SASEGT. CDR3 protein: CASSEGGTGVEKLFF. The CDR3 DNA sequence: TGTGCCAGCAGTGAAGGGGGGACAGGGGTTGAAAAACTGTTTTTT.

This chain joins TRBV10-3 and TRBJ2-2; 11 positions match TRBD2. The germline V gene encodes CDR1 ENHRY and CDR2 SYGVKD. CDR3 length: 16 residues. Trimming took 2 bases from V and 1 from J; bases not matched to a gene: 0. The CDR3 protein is CAISETSGGNTGELFF. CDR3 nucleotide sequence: TGTGCCATCAGTGAGACTAGCGGGGGGAACACCGGGGAGCTGTTTTTT.

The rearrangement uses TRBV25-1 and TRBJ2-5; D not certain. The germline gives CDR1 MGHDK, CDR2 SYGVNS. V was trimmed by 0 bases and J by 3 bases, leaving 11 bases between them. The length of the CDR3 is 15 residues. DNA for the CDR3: TGTGCCAGCAGTGAATATTCAGTACAGAAAGAGACCCAGTACTTC. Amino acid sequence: CASSEYSVQKETQYF.

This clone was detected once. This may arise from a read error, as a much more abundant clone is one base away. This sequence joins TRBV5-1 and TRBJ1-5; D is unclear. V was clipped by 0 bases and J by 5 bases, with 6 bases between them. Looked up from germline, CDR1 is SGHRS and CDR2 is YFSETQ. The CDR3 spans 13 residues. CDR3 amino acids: CASSLDGDQPQHF. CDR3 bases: TGCGCCAGCAGCTTGGACGGAGATCAGCCCCAGCATTTT. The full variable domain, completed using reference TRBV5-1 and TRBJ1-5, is KAGVTQTPRYLIKTRGQQVTLSCSPISGHRSVSWYQQTPGQGLQFLFEYFSETQRNKGNFPGRFSGRQFSNSRSEMNVSTLELGDSALYLCASSLDGDQPQHFGDGTRLSIL.

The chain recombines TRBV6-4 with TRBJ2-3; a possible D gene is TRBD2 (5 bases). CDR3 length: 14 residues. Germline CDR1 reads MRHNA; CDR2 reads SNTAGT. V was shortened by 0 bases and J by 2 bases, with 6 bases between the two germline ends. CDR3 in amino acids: CASSDSSDTDTQYF. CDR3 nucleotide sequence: TGTGCCAGCAGTGACTCTAGCGACACAGATACGCAGTATTTT.

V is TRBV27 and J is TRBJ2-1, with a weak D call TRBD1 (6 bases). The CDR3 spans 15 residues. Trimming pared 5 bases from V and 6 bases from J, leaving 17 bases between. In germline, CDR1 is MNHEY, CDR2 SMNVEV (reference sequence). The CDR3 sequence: CASSPYKTGTNEQFF. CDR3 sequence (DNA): TGTGCCAGCAGTCCCTACAAAACAGGGACCAATGAGCAGTTCTTC.

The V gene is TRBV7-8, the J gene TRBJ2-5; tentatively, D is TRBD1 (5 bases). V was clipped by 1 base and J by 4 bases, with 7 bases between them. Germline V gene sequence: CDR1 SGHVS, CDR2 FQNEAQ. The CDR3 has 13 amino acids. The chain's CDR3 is CASSLDRRETQYF. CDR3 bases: TGTGCCAGCAGCTTAGACAGGCGAGAGACCCAGTACTTC.